The 10 T cell receptor beta chains reported below all come from one sample, sequenced in a study of OX40 agonist ivuxolimab in advanced cancers. Sequencing used immunoSEQ multiplex PCR; TCRdb keeps in-frame clones, though not all of them. The data hold fewer than 55,000 clones, with 75% to 85% observed a single time. This material consisted of CD4+ or CD8+ T cells sorted from blood, taken in a trial of the OX40 agonist ivuxolimab. The receptors were gathered from an adult with an advanced solid tumor such as melanoma, head and neck, liver or kidney cancer.

The V call is TRBV7-9, the J call TRBJ1-1; D gene ambiguous. The CDR3 has 11 residues. V lost 1 base to trimming and J lost 7 bases, with 4 bases between them. Per germline, CDR1 SEHNR and CDR2 FQNEAQ (reference sequence). The CDR3 is CASSLEGEAFF. The CDR3 nucleotides read TGTGCCAGCAGCTTAGAAGGTGAAGCTTTCTTT.

Regarding this clone: The germline gene is not matched at one end of the junction; a read error may be the cause. The rearrangement joins TRBV5-1 to TRBJ1-2, with 8 bases lining up with TRBD1. The germline CDR1 and CDR2 sequences are SGHRS and YFSETQ. The CDR3 sequence is 13 residues long. CDR3 in amino acids: CASSLEQGGSYTF. The CDR3 coding sequence is TGTGCCAGCAGCTTGGAACAGGGGGGCAGCTACACCTTC.

A word on this clone: This sample includes further DNA sequences coding for the same CDR3. The chain is built from TRBV5-4 and TRBJ2-2; tentative D call: TRBD2 (7 bases). Looked up from germline, CDR1 is SGHNT and CDR2 is YYREEE (reference sequence). The V end lost 5 bases, the J end lost 4 bases, and 12 bases lay between the germline ends. The CDR3 length is 14 residues. The CDR3 DNA is TGTGCCAGCAGGGGGGGGCGGGGCACCGGGGAGCTGTTTTTT. Its protein is CASRGGRGTGELFF.

The chain joins TRBV2 to TRBJ2-5, with unresolved D. The CDR3 has 11 amino acids. V gave up 6 bases and J gave up 4 bases, with 6 bases separating them. Per germline, CDR1 SNHLY and CDR2 FYNNEI. The CDR3 coding sequence is TGTGCCAGCAGACAGAGAGAGACCCAGTACTTC. It translates to CASRQRETQYF.

CDR3 in DNA: TGTGCCAGCAGCCGGGGGGAGACCCAGTACTTC. Protein product: CASSRGETQYF. The V gene is TRBV11-2, the J gene TRBJ2-5; a possible D gene is TRBD2 (6 bases). CDR1 SGHAT and CDR2 FQNNGV come from the germline V gene. V lost 5 bases to trimming and J lost 5 bases, with 6 bases between them. The CDR3 loop spans 11 amino acids.

Comment on this clone: This may stem from a read error, because a much larger clone lies one nucleotide away. The rearrangement uses TRBV5-1 and TRBJ1-1; D is perhaps TRBD1 (6 bases). The CDR3 has 14 amino acids. The germline CDR1 and CDR2 sequences are SGHRS and YFSETQ. V was clipped by 1 base and J by 5 bases, with 12 bases between them. CDR3 nucleotides: TGCGCCAGCAGCTTGAGAGGGGGTAGGACTGAAGCTTTCTTT. Its translation is CASSLRGGRTEAFF.

V is TRBV6-5 and J is TRBJ1-2, with unresolved D. CDR3 length: 13 amino acids. Trimming removed 5 bases at V and 8 bases at J, with 15 bases between. Germline V lookup: CDR1 MNHEY, CDR2 SVGAGI. In nucleotides, the CDR3 is TGTGCCAGCAGTGAGGCCCTCCAGAAGGGCTACACCTTC. Encoded protein: CASSEALQKGYTF.

This clone was seen a few times. This chain links TRBV28 with TRBJ1-1, with TRBD1 as a possible D gene (6 bases). Germline CDR1 is MDHEN and CDR2 is SYDVKM. The CDR3 consists of 17 residues. Trimming took off 6 bases at V and 3 bases at J, with 23 bases between the two ends. The CDR3 protein is CASRGMGWGGSYTEAFF. DNA of the CDR3: TGTGCCAGCAGAGGCATGGGTTGGGGGGGCTCCTACACTGAAGCTTTCTTT.

The chain joins TRBV10-2 to TRBJ2-1, with 7 bases matching TRBD2. CDR3 length: 14 amino acids. The V segment lost 3 bases and the J segment 3 bases; nucleotides outside the gene matches: 2. Germline values: CDR1 WSHSY, CDR2 SAAADI. CDR3 protein: CASSDGGIYNEQFF. The CDR3 DNA sequence: TGCGCCAGCAGTGACGGGGGGATCTACAATGAGCAGTTCTTC.

This chain links TRBV18 with TRBJ2-2, with D tentatively TRBD2 (6 bases). From germline, CDR1 is KGHSH and CDR2 LQKENI. The CDR3 loop spans 17 amino acids. Trimming cost V 6 bases and J 3 bases, with 20 bases left between them. CDR3 residues: CASSTQIMTGDTGELFF. CDR3 nucleotide sequence: TGTGCCAGCTCTACCCAGATCATGACGGGGGACACCGGGGAGCTGTTTTTT.